These 20 T cell receptor beta chains were all obtained from the same sample, sequenced in a study of T cell clusters in autoimmune cytopenias. TRB was amplified by touch-down multiplex PCR, primer pools A and B combined. TCRdb derives one entry per CDR3 protein from the multiplex PCR reads, leaving out DNA. The sample yields around 2,000 distinct CDR3 sequences, of which the top ten take up around 52%. TRB was amplified from about 270 ng of peripheral blood genomic DNA per sample. The specimen sequenced was peripheral blood. The receptors were gathered from a human donor with an autoimmune cytopenia or autoimmune hepatitis (not recorded which).

The chain's CDR3 is CASSYGTSRYTQYF. This chain links TRBV6-2 or TRBV6-3 with TRBJ2-3. The CDR3 runs 14 residues. Looked up from germline, CDR1 is MNHEY and CDR2 is SVGEGT.

By frequency, this clonotype registers medium-sized. J is TRBJ1-5 and V is TRBV6-5; TCRdb gives TRBD1 as the D gene, but with no DNA this cannot be confirmed. This CDR3 is built from 14 residues. Germline V gene sequence: CDR1 MNHEY, CDR2 SVGAGI. The CDR3 loop is CASSYSRGQRPQHF.

This chain joins TRBV5-1 and TRBJ2-7. The germline CDR1 and CDR2 sequences are SGHRS and YFSETQ. This CDR3 is 15 amino acids long. CDR3 in amino acids: CASSSHRVQDYEQYF.

The rearrangement joins TRBV10-2 to TRBJ1-2; TCRdb lists TRBD1, though no DNA is available to test this call. CDR1 is WSHSY, CDR2 SAAADI, per germline. This CDR3 has 14 residues. The CDR3 loop is CASSEIRQGVSYTF.

Its frequency marks this clonotype as medium-sized. The V gene is TRBV6-5, the J gene TRBJ2-3; TCRdb reports TRBD2, a call that lacks DNA to check it against. Germline V gene sequence: CDR1 MNHEY, CDR2 SVGAGI. The CDR3 runs to 15 residues. The CDR3 sequence is CASRGLAGGTDTQYF.

Judged by frequency, this clonotype is medium-sized. The rearrangement links TRBV6-2 or TRBV6-3 to TRBJ2-1. Per germline, CDR1 MNHEY and CDR2 SVGEGT. The CDR3 is 12 amino acids. CDR3 region: CASSYSWTNLFF.

The chain recombines TRBV5-1 with TRBJ1-5; TCRdb reports TRBD1, a call that lacks DNA to check it against. Germline V lookup: CDR1 SGHRS, CDR2 YFSETQ. The CDR3 totals 15 residues. The CDR3 loop reads CASSPTGGGNQPQHF.

The V gene is TRBV12-3 or TRBV12-4, the J gene TRBJ2-2; TCRdb names TRBD2, which stays unverified in the absence of DNA. The CDR3 extends over 16 amino acids. CDR3 amino acids: CASTPNRQGPTGELFF.

This clonotype is called medium-sized based on its frequency. This rearrangement joins TRBV5-4 to TRBJ1-6. Germline loops: CDR1 SGHNT, CDR2 YYREEE (reference sequence). This CDR3 contains 18 residues. The CDR3 here is CASSLEAVGRPGGSPLHF.

Frequency places this clonotype as medium-sized. The chain joins TRBV4-2 to TRBJ2-3; TCRdb's D call of TRBD2 is untestable without DNA. The CDR3 runs 16 residues. Germline assignment: CDR1 LGHNA and CDR2 YNFKEQ. The CDR3 sequence: CASSQAAGFSTDTQYF.

The genes are TRBV10-1 and TRBJ2-2. From germline, CDR1 is WNHNN and CDR2 SYGVQD (reference sequence). The CDR3 is made up of 13 amino acids. CDR3 sequence: CASSSPTVGELFF.

The J gene is TRBJ2-7, the V gene TRBV10-3; TCRdb reports TRBD1, a call that lacks DNA to check it against. Per the germline V gene, CDR1 is ENHRY and CDR2 is SYGVKD. The CDR3 totals 15 residues. The CDR3 protein is CAISESGQGAYEQYF.

The chain combines TRBV5-1 with TRBJ2-7; with no DNA, the TCRdb D assignment of TRBD2 cannot be verified. Germline values: CDR1 SGHRS, CDR2 YFSETQ. The CDR3 is 16 residues long. The CDR3 region is CASSLEGRVNPYEQYF.

The chain's CDR3 is CATLRWHRGSATEAFF. This rearrangement joins TRBV6-5 to TRBJ1-1; the D gene TCRdb calls, TRBD1, cannot be checked with no DNA. From germline, CDR1 is MNHEY and CDR2 SVGAGI. The CDR3 spans 16 residues.

V is TRBV7-2 and J is TRBJ2-7; TCRdb's D call of TRBD1 is untestable without DNA. The CDR3 runs 14 residues. Germline V CDR1 and CDR2: SGHTA, FQGNSA. The CDR3 spells CASSFGTGGETQYF.

Frequency places this clonotype as medium-sized. The rearrangement joins TRBV20-1 to TRBJ1-6. CDR1 is DFQATT and CDR2 is SNEGSKA in the germline V gene (reference sequence). The CDR3 covers 17 residues. The CDR3 is CSARIDRGAVGRAPLHF.

The chain carries TRBV5-1 and TRBJ2-7; no DNA is available, so the TRBD1 call from TCRdb remains unchecked. This CDR3 region has 15 residues. Per germline, CDR1 SGHRS and CDR2 YFSETQ. CDR3 residues: CASSLTGRSSYEQYF.

The chain uses TRBV4-2 and TRBJ1-5; TCRdb designates TRBD1, a call that cannot be tested without DNA. Germline V gene lookup returns CDR1 LGHNA and CDR2 YNFKEQ. CDR3 length: 18 amino acids. This chain's CDR3 is CASSQPGGLGVGGQPQHF.

This clonotype is labeled medium-sized based on frequency. CDR3: CASRSRRADGNSGNTIYF. The V gene is TRBV6-5, the J gene TRBJ1-3. The germline gives CDR1 MNHEY, CDR2 SVGAGI. There are 18 residues in the CDR3.

The V and J genes are TRBV2 and TRBJ2-2; TCRdb reports TRBD1, a call that lacks DNA to check it against. The CDR3 contains 13 residues. Germline V gives CDR1 SNHLY, CDR2 FYNNEI. The CDR3 here is CASSGDNTGELFF.